Each of the 20 T cell receptor beta chains below was sequenced from the same sample in a study of blood T cells in healthy people across ages (dated by TCRdb to the mid-2010s). Library preparation used 5' RACE. Sequencing was carried out with an Illumina HiSeq 2500. A second PCR of roughly 7 to 11 cycles was performed with a sample-barcoded 5' primer and a J-beta primer mix. TCRdb applied fastp at Q25 and MiXCR to the public reads, then kept only in-frame beta chains. Each CDR3 protein gets just one entry, which takes the most common genes and DNA from the rows behind it. This sample holds around 1,000,000 distinct CDR3 sequences; around two fifths were observed only once. The biggest ten clones account for around 13% of the sample. The sample taken for sequencing was blood. The receptors derive from a young man in good health.

This clonotype was seen more than once but under ten times. This chain links TRBV14 with TRBJ2-3, with a possible D match to TRBD2 (6 bases). Between the trimmed V and J ends, which lost 0 bases and 0 bases, there was a span of 13 bases. Per the germline V gene, CDR1 is SGHDN and CDR2 is FVKESK. The CDR3 totals 17 residues. The CDR3 nucleotides read TGTGCCAGCAGCCAAGAAAACAGCGGGCCCAGCACAGATACGCAGTATTTT. Its protein is CASSQENSGPSTDTQYF.

The chain carries TRBV14 and TRBJ2-1; 10 bases are shared with TRBD1. Germline V gene sequence: CDR1 SGHDN, CDR2 FVKESK. Unmatched junction bases numbered 12, after V lost 4 bases and J lost 6 bases. The CDR3 spans 17 residues. The CDR3 DNA is TGTGCCAGCAGCCCTCGACAGGGGGCCTCCCATCTCAATGAGCAGTTCTTC. This encodes CASSPRQGASHLNEQFF.

This clonotype was seen repeatedly, ten times or more. The V gene is TRBV7-9, the J gene TRBJ2-7; D not certain. Germline CDR1 and CDR2: SEHNR and FQNEAQ (reference sequence). This CDR3 spans 12 amino acids. Trimming left V 4 bases short and J 1 base short, with 5 bases between. CDR3 in DNA: TGTGCCAGCAGCTCCTTATCCTACGAGCAGTACTTC. The encoded protein is CASSSLSYEQYF.

The gene calls are TRBV28 and TRBJ1-1; maybe TRBD1 (6 bases). CDR1 is MDHEN and CDR2 is SYDVKM in the germline V gene. This CDR3 is 15 amino acids long. Trimming cost V 8 bases and J 4 bases, with 20 bases left between them. As DNA, the CDR3 is TGTGCCAGCCGTCGCGGCGAACAGGGTCGCACTGAAGCTTTCTTT. Its translation is CASRRGEQGRTEAFF.

This clonotype was counted only a few times. The CDR3 sequence is CASSLAPWANQPQHF. In DNA, the CDR3 is TGTGCCAGCAGCTTAGCGCCGTGGGCGAATCAGCCCCAGCATTTT. The V and J genes are TRBV7-2 and TRBJ1-5; D unclear. The V gene lost 0 bases and the J gene lost 4 bases, with 10 bases spanning the gap. Germline V gene data show CDR1 as SGHTA and CDR2 as FQGNSA. The CDR3 runs to 15 residues.

The sample holds a few counts of this clonotype. J is TRBJ2-3 and V is TRBV4-3; the match to TRBD1 covers 8 bases. There are 16 residues in the CDR3. Germline V CDR1 and CDR2: LGHNA, YSLEER. With 0 bases clipped from V and 4 bases from J, the junction kept 6 bases outside the gene matches. CDR3 bases: TGCGCCAGCAGCCAAGAATACGGACAGGGTGCAGATACGCAGTATTTT. Amino acids: CASSQEYGQGADTQYF.

This sequence joins TRBV12-3 or TRBV12-4 and TRBJ2-5, with 13 bases that match TRBD2. This CDR3 spans 14 amino acids. V lost 9 bases, J lost 11 bases, and 12 bases stayed unmatched. The DNA of the CDR3 is TGTGCCAGTTCCGGGACTAGCGGGATGGTTGAGCAGTACTTC. This gives the protein CASSGTSGMVEQYF.

This sequence joins TRBV28 and TRBJ1-1; TRBD1 is a possible D gene (5 bases). This CDR3 region has 15 residues. Germline CDR1 is MDHEN and CDR2 is SYDVKM. V was trimmed by 1 base and J by 4 bases, leaving 13 bases between them. The CDR3 reads CASSLYGTVATEAFF. CDR3 DNA: TGTGCCAGCAGTTTATACGGGACGGTAGCCACTGAAGCTTTCTTT.

In nucleotides, the CDR3 is TGCAGTGCTAGAGATCGGGGATACTATGGAGACTACACCTTC. The encoded protein is CSARDRGYYGDYTF. The chain has TRBV20-1 and TRBJ1-2; D remains ambiguous. This CDR3 comprises 14 residues. CDR1 and CDR2 (germline): DFQATT, SNEGSKA (reference sequence). Trimming took 0 bases from V and 10 from J, leaving 18 bases between them.

Concerning this clonotype itself: One end of the junction is discordant with germline, which a read error may explain. This chain links TRBV15 with TRBJ1-5; D uncertain. Germline CDR1 and CDR2: LNHNV and YYDKDF (reference sequence). The CDR3 loop spans 15 amino acids. For the CDR3, the DNA is TGTGCCACCAACAGAACAGCTGATAGCAATCAGCCCCAGCATTTT. This encodes CATNRTADSNQPQHF.

The rearrangement uses TRBV7-2 and TRBJ1-2; 7 bases map to TRBD1. V trimming: 5 bases; J trimming: 6 bases; junction bases outside the gene matches: 6. The CDR3 runs to 13 residues. The germline V gene encodes CDR1 SGHTA and CDR2 FQGNSA. CDR3 sequence reads: CASSVNQGDGYTF. Written as DNA, the CDR3 is TGTGCCAGCAGCGTAAACCAGGGGGATGGCTACACCTTC.

This clonotype was detected only a few times. The DNA of the CDR3 is TGCGCCAGCAGCTTGGGAGTGACAGGGCTTAATAATGAAAAACTGTTTTTT. Encoded protein: CASSLGVTGLNNEKLFF. The chain employs TRBV5-1 and TRBJ1-4; 7 nucleotides match TRBD1. Trimming at V came to 0 bases and at J to 4 bases, leaving 9 bases not matched to a gene. Germline assignment: CDR1 SGHRS and CDR2 YFSETQ. The CDR3 length is 17 residues. Drawing the rest from reference TRBV5-1 and TRBJ1-4, the complete variable domain is KAGVTQTPRYLIKTRGQQVTLSCSPISGHRSVSWYQQTPGQGLQFLFEYFSETQRNKGNFPGRFSGRQFSNSRSEMNVSTLELGDSALYLCASSLGVTGLNNEKLFFGSGTQLSVL.

In this sample, this clonotype turned up once. CDR3 sequence reads: CASLTEANVLTF. The CDR3 nucleotides are TGCGCCAGCCTTACAGAGGCCAACGTCCTGACTTTC. V usage is TRBV5-1 and J usage is TRBJ2-6, with D uncertain. The CDR3 length is 12 residues. CDR1 and CDR2 from the germline V gene are SGHRS and YFSETQ. Between the trimmed V and J ends, which lost 7 bases and 6 bases, there was a span of 8 bases.

The chain joins TRBV5-1 to TRBJ2-7; possible D gene TRBD2, 7 bases. The CDR3 has 15 amino acids. CDR1 is SGHRS, CDR2 YFSETQ, per germline. V was trimmed by 3 bases and J by 7 bases, leaving 20 bases between them. This CDR3 is CASSWGGPGYNEQYF. The CDR3, as DNA: TGCGCCAGCAGCTGGGGGGGGCCTGGGTACAATGAGCAGTACTTC. The whole variable domain, remainder taken from reference TRBV5-1 and TRBJ2-7, is KAGVTQTPRYLIKTRGQQVTLSCSPISGHRSVSWYQQTPGQGLQFLFEYFSETQRNKGNFPGRFSGRQFSNSRSEMNVSTLELGDSALYLCASSWGGPGYNEQYFGPGTRLTVT.

This clonotype has a handful of counts. V and J are TRBV15 and TRBJ1-5; no definite D call. The CDR3 has 17 residues. Trimming removed 0 bases from V and 1 base from J, with 13 bases in between. Germline V gene sequence: CDR1 LNHNV, CDR2 YYDKDF (reference sequence). In nucleotides, the CDR3 is TGTGCCACCAGCAGAGATGGTGGAAAGGGAAGCAATCAGCCCCAGCATTTT. It specifies CATSRDGGKGSNQPQHF.

The CDR3 spells CASGDRTYEQYF. The CDR3 DNA is TGTGCCAGCGGGGACAGGACCTACGAGCAGTACTTC. V gene TRBV2 combines with J gene TRBJ2-5; 8 nucleotides match TRBD1. The end of the DNA is better explained by TRBJ2-7, so the J call may be wrong. The CDR3 consists of 12 residues. Germline values: CDR1 SNHLY, CDR2 FYNNEI.

This clonotype showed up just a few times. The chain is built from TRBV6-5 and TRBJ2-7, with 8 nucleotides matching TRBD1. V dropped 5 bases and J dropped 5; count of bases not matched to a gene: 11. This CDR3 spans 15 amino acids. Germline V gene lookup returns CDR1 MNHEY and CDR2 SVGAGI. This CDR3 is CASSPQQGGPDEQYF. The CDR3 bases are TGTGCCAGCAGTCCCCAACAGGGGGGTCCGGACGAGCAGTACTTC.

This clonotype has a handful of counts. V usage is TRBV28 and J usage is TRBJ2-5; tentatively, D is TRBD2 (7 bases). Trimming shortened V by 7 bases and J by 9 bases, and 18 bases separated the two germline ends. The CDR3 sequence is 13 residues long. From germline, CDR1 is MDHEN and CDR2 SYDVKM. Here the CDR3 reads CASTFGGAESQYF. For the CDR3, the DNA is TGTGCCAGCACCTTTGGGGGGGCTGAATCCCAGTACTTC.

The chain carries TRBV7-9 and TRBJ2-1, with a weak D call TRBD2 (6 bases). Germline values: CDR1 SEHNR, CDR2 FQNEAQ (reference sequence). Between the trimmed V and J ends, which lost 3 bases and 7 bases, there was a span of 16 bases. The CDR3 has 15 amino acids. The CDR3 sequence: CASSFSGSGGNEQFF. CDR3 sequence (DNA): TGTGCCAGCAGCTTTTCAGGGTCAGGAGGGAATGAGCAGTTCTTC.

Details on this clonotype: This may be a read error, as it is one base from a much larger clone. V and J are TRBV7-8 and TRBJ2-3; D gene unclear. The CDR3 totals 14 residues. CDR1 SGHVS and CDR2 FQNEAQ come from the germline V gene. The V and J ends lost 5 bases and 1 base respectively, with 10 bases between them. DNA for the CDR3: TGTGCCAGCAGCGTGAACCTCGGCACAGATACGCAGTATTTT. Translating gives CASSVNLGTDTQYF.